This T cell receptor beta chain was observed in a study of T cell changes during pregnancy in multiple sclerosis. The table came from immunoSEQ multiplex PCR; TCRdb's copy has only in-frame clones and leaves some out. The sample carries 40,000 to 60,000 clones, about 93% recorded once. This CDR3 comprises 15 residues. CDR1 is SGHTA, CDR2 FQGNSA, per germline. Trimming at V came to 0 bases and at J to 8 bases, leaving 9 bases not matched to a gene. The chain joins TRBV7-2 to TRBJ1-2; 7 nucleotides align to TRBD1. This sample comprised CD4+ T cells from peripheral blood mononuclear cells, obtained in the third trimester of pregnancy. The TCR was taken from a female donor with multiple sclerosis, enrolled in a pregnancy study. CDR3 DNA sequence: TGTGCCAGCAGCTTAGCGAAAGGGACAGTGGGGGGCTACACCTTC. This sequence encodes CASSLAKGTVGGYTF.